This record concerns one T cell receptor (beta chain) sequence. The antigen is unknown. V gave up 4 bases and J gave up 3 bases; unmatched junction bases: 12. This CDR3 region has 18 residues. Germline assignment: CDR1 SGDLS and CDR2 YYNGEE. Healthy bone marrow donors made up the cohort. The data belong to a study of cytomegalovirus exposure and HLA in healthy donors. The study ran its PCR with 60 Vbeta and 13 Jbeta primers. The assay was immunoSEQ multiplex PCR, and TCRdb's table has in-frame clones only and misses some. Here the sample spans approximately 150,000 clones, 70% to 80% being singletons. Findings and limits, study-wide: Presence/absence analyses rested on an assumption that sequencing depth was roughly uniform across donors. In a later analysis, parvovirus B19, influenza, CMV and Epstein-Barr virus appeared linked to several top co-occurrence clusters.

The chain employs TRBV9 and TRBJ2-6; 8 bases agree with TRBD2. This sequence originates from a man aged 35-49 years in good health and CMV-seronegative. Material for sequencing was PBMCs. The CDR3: CASSRGGPTGSGANVLTF. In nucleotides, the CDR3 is TGTGCCAGCAGCCGGGGGGGTCCCACCGGCAGTGGGGCCAACGTCCTGACTTTC.